The 9 T cell receptor beta chains below come from one sample, sequenced in a study of PD-L1 blockade in urothelial cancer. Clones were sequenced by immunoSEQ multiplex PCR, and TCRdb holds only the in-frame ones, with some missing. The data hold 72,000 or so clones, with approximately 91% observed a single time. Stated time point: peripheral blood 6 weeks after treatment start. The sample was PBMCs, taken around atezolizumab (anti-PD-L1) treatment. These receptor sequences come from a man between 60 and 75 years old with urothelial cancer.

The chain has TRBV18 and TRBJ1-4; tentatively, D is TRBD1 (5 bases). This CDR3 has 15 residues. Germline lookup yields CDR1 KGHSH and CDR2 LQKENI. Deletions cut 2 bases from V and 4 bases from J, with 11 bases between. The CDR3 loop is CASSPAAGVNEKLFF. The CDR3 nucleotides read TGTGCCAGCTCACCAGCGGCGGGGGTTAATGAAAAACTGTTTTTT. Looking up the rest from reference TRBV18 and TRBJ1-4 gives the full variable domain: NAGVMQNPRHLVRRRGQEARLRCSPMKGHSHVYWYRQLPEEGLKFMVYLQKENIIDESGMPKERFSAEFPKEGPSILRIQQVVRGDSAAYFCASSPAAGVNEKLFFGSGTQLSVL.

The CDR3 is CAWRSAGVGTQYF. Written as DNA, the CDR3 is TGTGCCTGGAGATCAGCGGGGGTGGGTACGCAGTATTTT. The J gene is TRBJ2-3, the V gene TRBV30; 8 bases are a match to TRBD2. CDR3 length: 13 amino acids. Germline CDR1 reads GTSNPN; CDR2 reads SVGIG (reference sequence). V lost 3 bases and J lost 8; bases outside the gene matches: 7.

The gene calls are TRBV10-1 and TRBJ2-7; D possibly corresponds to TRBD2 (6 bases). With 0 bases removed from V and 5 bases from J, the gap between germline ends came to 23 bases. CDR1 and CDR2 (germline): WNHNN, SYGVQD (reference sequence). The CDR3 contains 18 residues. CDR3 nucleotides: TGCGCCAGCAGTGAGTCTAACGTAGCAAGGGAGCGGGTGCACGAGCAGTACTTC. This gives the protein CASSESNVARERVHEQYF.

J is TRBJ1-4 and V is TRBV7-9; D ambiguous. From germline, CDR1 is SEHNR and CDR2 FQNEAQ (reference sequence). V was clipped by 5 bases and J by 5 bases, with 12 bases between them. CDR3 length equals 14 residues. This CDR3 is CASSPDGENEKLFF. DNA of the CDR3: TGTGCCAGCAGCCCGGACGGGGAGAATGAAAAACTGTTTTTT.

V is TRBV5-5 and J is TRBJ2-3; TRBD2 matches at 7 bases. The trim removed 2 bases at V and 1 base at J, leaving 4 bases unmatched. The CDR3 is made up of 15 amino acids. In germline, CDR1 is SGHKS, CDR2 YYEKEE (reference sequence). The CDR3 here is CASSFPSGRTDTQYF. The CDR3 bases are TGTGCCAGCAGCTTCCCTAGCGGCCGCACAGATACGCAGTATTTT.

This clone was seen a few times. This chain joins TRBV28 and TRBJ2-3; TRBD2 is a possible D gene (5 bases). CDR1 is MDHEN, CDR2 SYDVKM, per germline. The V end was cut by 5 bases, the J end by 2 bases, with 11 bases between. The CDR3 consists of 14 residues. CDR3 DNA: TGTGCCAGCAGTCTCCCGGGATTCACAGATACGCAGTATTTT. It encodes CASSLPGFTDTQYF.

CDR3 sequence: CASSPWRGGYEQYF. Written as DNA, the CDR3 is TGTGCCAGCAGTCCGTGGAGGGGTGGCTACGAGCAGTACTTC. This chain connects TRBV27 to TRBJ2-7, with a possible D match to TRBD2 (6 bases). V lost 5 bases, J lost 3 bases, and 14 bases lay in between. Germline loops: CDR1 MNHEY, CDR2 SMNVEV (reference sequence). This CDR3 comprises 14 residues.

The chain recombines TRBV11-2 with TRBJ1-2; no definite D call. CDR1 is SGHAT and CDR2 is FQNNGV in the germline V gene. This CDR3 has 13 residues. V was pared by 6 bases and J by 8 bases, with 16 bases between. CDR3 DNA: TGTGCCAGCAGTCGCACGGGGTTAGTAGGCTACACCTTC. Its translation: CASSRTGLVGYTF.

The V and J genes are TRBV5-1 and TRBJ1-2; TRBD1 matches 10 bases. This CDR3 is built from 14 residues. Germline CDR1 and CDR2: SGHRS and YFSETQ. V was pared by 4 bases and J by 7 bases, with 7 bases of the junction left unmatched. The CDR3 protein is CASSTGQGGVGYTF. DNA of the CDR3: TGCGCCAGCAGCACCGGACAGGGGGGTGTTGGCTACACCTTC.